This passage covers 7 T cell receptor beta chains from one sample sequenced in a study of cytomegalovirus exposure and HLA in healthy donors. The primer mix had 60 Vbeta and 13 Jbeta primers. The assay was immunoSEQ multiplex PCR, and TCRdb's table has in-frame clones only and misses some. Among around 100,000 clones listed, about a tenth were seen once. What was sequenced was PBMCs. The receptors come from a man in his forties in good health and CMV-seropositive.

The V call is TRBV2, the J call TRBJ2-7; D might be TRBD2 (6 bases). The CDR3 runs to 18 residues. CDR1 SNHLY and CDR2 FYNNEI come from the germline V gene. V lost 10 bases and J lost 3, with 31 bases in between. The CDR3 sequence: CATLLIAVRGFTYYEQYF. Here the CDR3 DNA reads TGTGCCACCCTCCTCATAGCGGTTCGCGGATTCACATACTACGAGCAGTACTTC.

This clone was observed a handful of times. V usage is TRBV2 and J usage is TRBJ2-7; TRBD2 matches 7 bases. J was trimmed by 5 bases and V by 3 bases; bases with no gene match: 1. The V gene's germline CDR1 is SNHLY and CDR2 FYNNEI. The CDR3 loop spans 12 amino acids. The CDR3 DNA sequence: TGTGCCAGCAGTGAGGGGGGGGACGAGCAGTACTTC. The encoded protein is CASSEGGDEQYF.

The chain uses TRBV28 and TRBJ2-7, with TRBD2 identical over 8 bases. V was clipped by 10 bases and J by 0 bases; unmatched bases: 5. CDR3 size: 13 residues. From germline, CDR1 is MDHEN and CDR2 SYDVKM. CDR3 DNA: TGTGCCACCCTAAGCGGGAGCTCCTACGAGCAGTACTTC. Translating gives CATLSGSSYEQYF.

This clone was counted a few times. The gene calls are TRBV7-2 and TRBJ2-7; 7 bases line up with TRBD2. V lost 2 bases and J lost 4; bases outside the gene matches: 5. Germline values: CDR1 SGHTA, CDR2 FQGNSA. The CDR3 runs 14 residues. The CDR3 sequence is CASSLLTSAYEQYF. The DNA for the CDR3 is TGTGCCAGCAGCTTACTCACTAGCGCTTACGAGCAGTACTTC.

The chain is built from TRBV10-3 and TRBJ2-5; 10 nucleotides agree with TRBD1. Per the germline V gene, CDR1 is ENHRY and CDR2 is SYGVKD. This CDR3 has 17 amino acids. With 3 bases clipped from V and 4 bases from J, the junction kept 11 bases outside the gene matches. The DNA for the CDR3 is TGTGCCATCAGTGAACCCGGGACAGGGGTGGTAGGAGAGACCCAGTACTTC. Its translation is CAISEPGTGVVGETQYF.

This clone has only a few counts. The rearrangement links TRBV5-1 to TRBJ2-7, with TRBD2 matching 15 bases. The CDR3 has 18 residues. The germline V gene has CDR1 SGHRS and CDR2 YFSETQ. With V trimmed by 3 bases and J by 2 bases, 9 bases remained unmatched. The CDR3 nucleotides read TGCGCCAGCAGCTCGGGACTAGCGGGGGGACGGGGGGCCTACGAGCAGTACTTC. It codes for CASSSGLAGGRGAYEQYF. The full variable domain, its missing parts supplied by reference TRBV5-1 and TRBJ2-7, is KAGVTQTPRYLIKTRGQQVTLSCSPISGHRSVSWYQQTPGQGLQFLFEYFSETQRNKGNFPGRFSGRQFSNSRSEMNVSTLELGDSALYLCASSSGLAGGRGAYEQYFGPGTRLTVT.

The rearrangement uses TRBV2 and TRBJ2-7; D uncertain. V gave up 6 bases and J gave up 6 bases, with 12 bases separating them. CDR1 is SNHLY and CDR2 is FYNNEI in the germline V gene. CDR3 length: 12 amino acids. The CDR3 DNA sequence: TGTGCCAGCAGCCTCTCCGGGTTCGAGCAGTACTTC. Translated, it gives CASSLSGFEQYF.